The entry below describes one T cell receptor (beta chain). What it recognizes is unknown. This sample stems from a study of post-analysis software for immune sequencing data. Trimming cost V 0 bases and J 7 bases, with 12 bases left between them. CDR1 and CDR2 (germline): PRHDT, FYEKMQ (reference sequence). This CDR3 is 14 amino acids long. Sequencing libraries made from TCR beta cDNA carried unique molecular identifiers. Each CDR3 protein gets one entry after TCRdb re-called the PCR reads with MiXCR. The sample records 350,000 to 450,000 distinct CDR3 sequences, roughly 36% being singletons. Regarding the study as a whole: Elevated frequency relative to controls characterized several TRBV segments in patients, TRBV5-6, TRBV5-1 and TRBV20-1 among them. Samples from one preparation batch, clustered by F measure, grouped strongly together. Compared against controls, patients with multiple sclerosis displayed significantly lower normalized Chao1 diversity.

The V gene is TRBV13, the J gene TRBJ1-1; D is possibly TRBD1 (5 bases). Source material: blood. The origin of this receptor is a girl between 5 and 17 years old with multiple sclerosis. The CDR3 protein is CASSLGSGLGEAFF. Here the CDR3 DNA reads TGTGCCAGCAGCTTAGGTTCAGGGCTAGGTGAAGCTTTCTTT.